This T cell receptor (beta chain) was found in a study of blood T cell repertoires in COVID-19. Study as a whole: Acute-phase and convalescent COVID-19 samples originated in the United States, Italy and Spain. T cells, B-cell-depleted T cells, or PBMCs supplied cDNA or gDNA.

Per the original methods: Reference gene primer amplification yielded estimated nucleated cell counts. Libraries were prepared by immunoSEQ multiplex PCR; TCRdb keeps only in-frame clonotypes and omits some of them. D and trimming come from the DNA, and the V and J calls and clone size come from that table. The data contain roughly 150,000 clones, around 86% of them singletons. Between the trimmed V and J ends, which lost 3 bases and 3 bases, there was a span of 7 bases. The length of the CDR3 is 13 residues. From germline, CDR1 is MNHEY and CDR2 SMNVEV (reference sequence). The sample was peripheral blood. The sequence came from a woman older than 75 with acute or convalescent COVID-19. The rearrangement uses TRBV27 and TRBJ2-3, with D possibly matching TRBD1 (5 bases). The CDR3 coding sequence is TGTGCCAGCAGTTTCAGGGATACAGATACGCAGTATTTT. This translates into CASSFRDTDTQYF.